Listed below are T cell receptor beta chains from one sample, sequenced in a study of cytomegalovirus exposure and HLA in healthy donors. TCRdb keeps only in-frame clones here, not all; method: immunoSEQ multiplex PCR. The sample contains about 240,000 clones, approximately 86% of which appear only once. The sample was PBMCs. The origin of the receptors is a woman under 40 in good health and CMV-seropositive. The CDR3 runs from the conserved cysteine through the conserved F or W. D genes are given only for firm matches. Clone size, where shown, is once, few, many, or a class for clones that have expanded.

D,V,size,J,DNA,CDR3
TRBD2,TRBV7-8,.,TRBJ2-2,TGTGCCAGCAGCCGGTTGGCGGGAGCCACCGGGGAGCTGTTTTTT,CASSRLAGATGELFF
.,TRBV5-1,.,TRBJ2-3,TGCGCCAGCAGCGTTAGCGGAAGCACAGATACGCAGTATTTT,CASSVSGSTDTQYF
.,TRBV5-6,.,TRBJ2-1,TGTGCCAGCATTCTTCGTTGGGCAGGGAACAATGAGCAGTTCTTC,CASILRWAGNNEQFF
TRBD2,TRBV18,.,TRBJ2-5,TGTGCCAGCTCAGCGGGACTAGCGGAAATTGGGGAGACCCAGTACTTC,CASSAGLAEIGETQYF
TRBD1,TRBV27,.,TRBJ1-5,TGTGCCAGCAGTTCCCGTTTAAGACAGGGGTTGAATCAGCCCCAGCATTTT,CASSSRLRQGLNQPQHF
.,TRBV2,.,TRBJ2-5,TGTGCCAGCAGTGAACGGGGGGAGACCCAGTACTTC,CASSERGETQYF
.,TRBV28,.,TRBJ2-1,TGTGCCAGCAGTTTATATCAGGGTAACGTGGACAATGAGCAGTTCTTC,CASSLYQGNVDNEQFF
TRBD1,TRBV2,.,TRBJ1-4,TGTGCCAGCCGAGGGGGACAGGGGGCGATTGGCCTAAAGCTGTTTTTT,CASRGGQGAIGLKLFF
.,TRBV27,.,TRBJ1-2,TGTGCCAGCAGCTTAAAGGGGTTGGCTAACTATGGCTACACCTTC,CASSLKGLANYGYTF
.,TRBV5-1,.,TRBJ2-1,TGCGCCAGCACGGTTGCGGGGAGTTCCTCCTACAATGAGCAGTTCTTC,CASTVAGSSSYNEQFF
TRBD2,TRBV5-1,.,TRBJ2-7,TGCGCCAGCAGCCAGACGGTCGCTAGCGGGAGCTACGAGCAGTACTTC,CASSQTVASGSYEQYF
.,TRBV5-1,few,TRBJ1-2,TGCGCCAGCAGCTACCCAGGGGATGGGGGCTACACCTTC,CASSYPGDGGYTF
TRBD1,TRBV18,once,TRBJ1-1,TGTGCCAGCTCCGGGACAGCAAATTTTGAAGCTTTCTTT,CASSGTANFEAFF
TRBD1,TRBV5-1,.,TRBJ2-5,TGCGCCAGCAGCTTGGGTACAGGGGGCGACCAAGAGACCCAGTACTTC,CASSLGTGGDQETQYF
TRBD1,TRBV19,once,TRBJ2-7,TGTGCCAGTAGTATAAGCCCCGGGACAGGCTACGAGCAGTACTTC,CASSISPGTGYEQYF
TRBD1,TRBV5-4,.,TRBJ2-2,TGTGCCAGCAGCCCGGGACAGGGGGATGGCGGGGAGCTGTTTTTT,CASSPGQGDGGELFF
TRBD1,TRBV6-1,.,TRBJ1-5,TGTGCCAGCAGTGAAAGGGGACAGGGGATTTATGATCAGCCCCAGCATTTT,CASSERGQGIYDQPQHF
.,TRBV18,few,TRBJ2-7,TGTGCCAGCTCACCACGTCTCTACGAGCAGTACTTC,CASSPRLYEQYF
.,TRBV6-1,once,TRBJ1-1,TGTGCCAGCAGAGGAGGGAACACTGAAGCTTTCTTT,CASRGGNTEAFF
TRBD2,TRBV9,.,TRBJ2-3,TGTGCCAGCAGCGTTATAGCGGGAGGGGGCACAGATACGCAGTATTTT,CASSVIAGGGTDTQYF
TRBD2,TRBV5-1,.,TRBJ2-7,TGCGCCAGCAGCTTGGTCGGCGGGGGTTCGGGGGAGCAGTACTTC,CASSLVGGGSGEQYF
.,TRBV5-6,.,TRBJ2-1,TGTGCCAGCAGCTCCGACAGGTTCAATGAGCAGTTCTTC,CASSSDRFNEQFF
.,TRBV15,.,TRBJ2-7,TGTGCCACCAGCAGAGAGAGGTCCTACGAGCAGTACTTC,CATSRERSYEQYF
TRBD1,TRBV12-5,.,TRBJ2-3,TGTGCTAGTGGATCCTGGACAGGTGGCACAGATACGCAGTATTTT,CASGSWTGGTDTQYF
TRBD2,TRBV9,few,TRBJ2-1,TGTGCCACCATTAGCGGGAGCGGGTACAATGAGCAGTTCTTC,CATISGSGYNEQFF